This T cell receptor beta chain was sequenced for a study of PD-L1 blockade in urothelial cancer. Study overall: Blood analysis took place 3 weeks (second dose) and 6 weeks after treatment start.

This CDR3 has 17 amino acids. From germline, CDR1 is MNHNS and CDR2 SASEGT. V was cut by 4 bases and J by 9 bases, with 25 bases left in between. It was locally advanced or metastatic urothelial carcinoma that patients had. TCRdb's table, derived via immunoSEQ multiplex PCR, lists solely in-frame clones and lacks some. The sample contains tens of thousands of clones, 87% of which appear only once. Source: PBMCs, taken around atezolizumab (anti-PD-L1) treatment. This sequence originates from a woman in her 70s with urothelial cancer. The rearrangement joins TRBV6-1 to TRBJ1-5, with TRBD1 as a possible D gene (5 bases). CDR3 DNA sequence: TGTGCCAGCAGTGCATCGGGTGGGGCAGGGTATTTTGGGCCCCAGCATTTT. It is translated as CASSASGGAGYFGPQHF.